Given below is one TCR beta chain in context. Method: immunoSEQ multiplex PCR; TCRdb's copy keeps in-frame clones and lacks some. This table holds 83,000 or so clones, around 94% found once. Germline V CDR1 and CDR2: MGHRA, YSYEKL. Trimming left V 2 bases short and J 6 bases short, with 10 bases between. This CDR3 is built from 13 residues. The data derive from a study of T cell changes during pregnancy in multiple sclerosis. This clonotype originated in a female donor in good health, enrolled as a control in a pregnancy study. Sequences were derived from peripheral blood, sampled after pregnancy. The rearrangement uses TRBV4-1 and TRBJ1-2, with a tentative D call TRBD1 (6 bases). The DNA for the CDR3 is TGCGCCAGCAGCCAACCCTGGACAGATGGCTACACCTTC. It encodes CASSQPWTDGYTF.